This TCR beta chain came from a study of a mutant IDH1 vaccine in newly diagnosed glioma. The overall study: Patients were given eight vaccinations, scheduled in weeks 1, 3, 5, 7, 11, 15, 19 and 23. Vaccinations were initiated 4-6 weeks following radiotherapy alone, or were given together with temozolomide cycles. Treated patients comprised 62.5% males and roughly 40% females, mean age roughly 43 years. Patients got radiotherapy, temozolomide, or both beforehand, and most got both.

Clones were sequenced by immunoSEQ multiplex PCR, and TCRdb holds only the in-frame ones, with some missing. The repertoire consists of about 62,000 clones, with 75% to 90% occurring once and the leading ten covering less than 2%. As to this clone: The antigen remains undetermined.

Germline V lookup: CDR1 MNHEY, CDR2 SVGAGI. Deletions cut 7 bases from V and 2 bases from J, with 15 bases between. CDR3 length: 15 amino acids. Time point specified: week 11, during vaccination. Topical imiquimod was applied with each vaccine dose, which held 300 ug of mutant IDH1 20-mer peptide. The receptor comes from a man aged 40-49 years with glioma. The source material was PBMCs, sampled from a glioma patient whose treatment included an IDH1 peptide vaccine. The chain is built from TRBV6-5 and TRBJ1-3; D may be TRBD1 (6 bases). CDR3: CASTTWTETGNTIYF. The CDR3 DNA reads as TGTGCCAGCACCACTTGGACAGAGACTGGAAACACCATATATTTT.